This TCR beta chain originates from a study of blood T cells in healthy people across ages (dated by TCRdb to between 2014 and 2017). At the level of the whole study: In model experiments, template switching captured roughly one uniquely barcoded TCR beta cDNA molecule for every two T cells. The study measured age-related changes in TCR beta repertoire diversity using deep sequencing normalized with unique cDNA molecular identifiers. The donors were split into four age groups: young (average 16 years), middle-aged (nearly 40), aged (over 55) and long-lived (approximately 80). To avoid experimental bias, donors of different ages were distributed randomly across sequencing lanes. For two donors (one aged 18 to 30 and one aged 80 or older), the study analyzed two additional independent replicas of 1 million unique cDNA reads from the same blood draw.

For this clonotype: Its antigen remains unidentified. No base qualities exist here, and no much larger clone lies one base off it.

Receptors were amplified or captured by 5' RACE. The second PCR ran for about 7 to 11 cycles and used a J-beta primer mix along with a sample-barcoded 5' primer. A unique molecular identifier was introduced onto each TCR beta cDNA molecule by a template-switch 5' adaptor carrying 12 random nucleotides. Each sample yielded at least 2.5 million CDR3-containing paired-end reads. All of the RNA was converted into first-strand cDNA using the Mint cDNA synthesis kit, with a TRBC-specific oligonucleotide serving as the primer. Following uracil-DNA glycosylase treatment, a first 18-cycle PCR with universal primers M1SS and BC2_uni_R was performed on all cDNA. The source study handled its data this way. For normalization, 1 million high-quality reads were randomly selected from each sample, with every read carrying a distinct molecular identifier. Reads sharing molecular identifiers were discarded rather than binned into consensus sequences. CDR3 identification, clonotype clustering and error correction used MiTCR with a Q25 quality threshold and the strictest error-elimination algorithm. Lower-bound total TCR beta diversity was estimated with a nonparametric unseen species model using Euler transformation. TCRdb cleaned the public reads at Q25 with fastp, built clones with MiXCR and kept in-frame beta chains. Here each entry gathers all rows of one CDR3 protein and keeps the most common genes and DNA. The V and J calls, along with clone size, are taken from TCRdb and not from the paper's own processing. The sample profile shows over 1,500,000 distinct CDR3 sequences; roughly two fifths of them were found once. Roughly 24% of the sample is taken by the ten largest.

What the research found in general, with its limitations: Because donor CMV infection status was unknown, age-related changes in expanded clonotypes were potentially confounded. Estimates of total diversity from one million sequenced T cells were regarded as lower bounds and underestimates. Bulk unsorted PBMC profiling prevented conclusive comparison of naive and antigen-experienced compartments. The percentage of naive T cells measured by flow cytometry correlated strongly with observed TCR beta diversity. Compared with the aged group, the long-lived group had more naive CD4+ T cells, fewer expanded clones and increased TCR diversity, a pattern suggesting age selection. Observed TCR beta diversity per million T cells fell roughly linearly with age, and a significant reduction was already apparent by age around 36.

Donors were roughly 40 systemically healthy Caucasian individuals from Russia aged roughly 6 to 90 years. Each donor gave 8 to 10 milliliters of peripheral blood, drawn into EDTA-treated Vacutainer tubes. PBMCs were isolated by Ficoll-Paque density-gradient centrifugation, with at least 7 million obtained per sample. Total RNA was extracted from PBMCs with Trizol reagent, with at least 6 micrograms obtained per sample. For every donor, flow cytometry on a PBMC aliquot measured the percentage of naive CD45RAhigh/CD27high T cells. The material sequenced was blood. This sequence originates from a human donor in good health.

The nucleotides are TGTGCCAGCAGTGAACGAGGGGGAACCTCCTACAATGAGCAGTTCTTC. The translation is CASSERGGTSYNEQFF. Rearrangement joined TRBV2 to TRBJ2-1; TRBD1 is perhaps the D gene, given 6 matching bases. Including the terminal cysteine and phenylalanine, the CDR3 comprises 16 residues. CDR3 DNA only is kept here, 48 bases in frame from base 1. CDR1 and CDR2 are drawn from the germline V gene: SNHLY, FYNNEI. The V end loses 2 bases and the J end loses 0 bases, and a stretch of 11 bases separates them.